This T cell receptor (beta chain) emerged from a study of vaccination and CD4 T cells after COVID-19. The study's findings and limits: It was observed that, in convalescent patients, a median 86.3% of reactive clones arose only post-vaccination.

One entry per CDR3 protein, called by TCRdb with MiXCR from the PCR reads. Among about 28,000 distinct CDR3 sequences listed, 45% to 55% were seen once. V dropped 3 bases and J dropped 7 bases, with 6 bases sitting between them. CDR1 is LNHDA, CDR2 SQIVND, per germline (reference sequence). CDR3 length: 11 residues. Remarks on this clonotype: Antigen specificity is unknown.

Time point: late sampling 161 to 241 days after vaccination in a few convalescent patients. This sequence was found in a human donor who had recovered from COVID-19. This sequence joins TRBV19 and TRBJ1-2; no definite D call. The specimen was CD4+ T cells from blood, collected about 7 months after SARS-CoV-2 vaccination. The CDR3 reads CASSIGFGYTF. Written as DNA, the CDR3 is TGTGCCAGTAGTATTGGGTTTGGCTACACCTTC.